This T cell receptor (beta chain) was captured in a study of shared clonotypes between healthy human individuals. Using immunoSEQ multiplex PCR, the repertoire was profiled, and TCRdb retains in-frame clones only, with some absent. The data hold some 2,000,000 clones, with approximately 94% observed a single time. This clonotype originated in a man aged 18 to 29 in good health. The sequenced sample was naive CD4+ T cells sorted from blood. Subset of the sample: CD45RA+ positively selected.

The CDR3 loop is CASSVGPTLGNYGYTF. The CDR3 nucleotides are TGTGCCAGCAGCGTAGGACCGACCCTAGGGAACTATGGCTACACCTTC. This rearrangement joins TRBV9 to TRBJ1-2; D is ambiguous. Trimming removed 0 bases at V and 2 bases at J, with 14 bases between. The CDR3 loop spans 16 amino acids. Germline loops: CDR1 SGDLS, CDR2 YYNGEE.